A single sample gave rise to the 8 T cell receptor beta chains below, sequenced in a study of blood T cell repertoires in COVID-19. Repertoires were generated with immunoSEQ multiplex PCR, while TCRdb's copy carries only in-frame clones and drops some. The table records 200,000 to 250,000 clones, roughly 90% of them present only once. The sequenced material came from peripheral blood. The receptors originated from a woman between 55 and 75 years old with acute or convalescent COVID-19.

J is TRBJ2-1 and V is TRBV27, with TRBD1 matching over 9 bases. The CDR3 loop spans 15 amino acids. Germline loops: CDR1 MNHEY, CDR2 SMNVEV (reference sequence). With 6 bases clipped from V and 1 base from J, the junction kept 4 bases outside the gene matches. CDR3 loop: CASSPGTGSYNEQFF. Written as DNA, the CDR3 is TGTGCCAGCAGCCCCGGGACAGGGTCCTACAATGAGCAGTTCTTC.

J is TRBJ2-7 and V is TRBV3-1 (or the pseudogene TRBV3-2), with TRBD2 matching over 12 bases. V was clipped by 1 base and J by 1 base; unmatched bases: 2. Germline V CDR1 and CDR2: LGHDT, YNNKEL (reference sequence). The CDR3 runs 16 residues. CDR3 nucleotides: TGTGCCAGCAGCCAAGGACTAGCGGGAGCGTCCTACGAGCAGTACTTC. Its translation: CASSQGLAGASYEQYF.

This chain uses TRBV6-6 with TRBJ1-3, with D hard to call. The CDR3 is 16 amino acids. The germline V and J ends were trimmed by 0 bases and 1 base, with 10 bases remaining between them. Germline V gene data show CDR1 as MNHNY and CDR2 as SVGAGI (reference sequence). Here the CDR3 DNA reads TGTGCCAGCAGTTACTCGAGCGGAGTTTCTGGAAACACCATATATTTT. Translation gives CASSYSSGVSGNTIYF.

V and J are TRBV5-4 and TRBJ2-7, with TRBD2 matching 9 bases. The CDR3 runs 16 residues. The V and J ends lost 4 bases and 0 bases, in that order; junction bases with no gene match: 8. CDR1 and CDR2 from the germline V gene are SGHNT and YYREEE (reference sequence). CDR3 sequence (DNA): TGTGCCAGCAGCCGGCCACTAGCGGGTGGCTCCTACGAGCAGTACTTC. Its protein is CASSRPLAGGSYEQYF. Looking up the rest from reference TRBV5-4 and TRBJ2-7 gives the full variable domain: ETGVTQSPTHLIKTRGQQVTLRCSSQSGHNTVSWYQQALGQGPQFIFQYYREEENGRGNFPPRFSGLQFPNYSSELNVNALELDDSALYLCASSRPLAGGSYEQYFGPGTRLTVT.

The V and J genes are TRBV30 and TRBJ2-7; weak D call: TRBD1 (5 bases). The CDR3 extends over 13 amino acids. V was shortened by 2 bases and J by 0 bases, with 8 bases between the two germline ends. Looked up from germline, CDR1 is GTSNPN and CDR2 is SVGIG (reference sequence). The CDR3 sequence is CAWSWGLSYEQYF. CDR3 nucleotide sequence: TGTGCCTGGAGTTGGGGCCTCTCCTACGAGCAGTACTTC.

This rearrangement joins TRBV30 to TRBJ1-3; D gene unclear. The germline V gene has CDR1 GTSNPN and CDR2 SVGIG (reference sequence). This CDR3 region has 14 residues. The V and J ends lost 4 bases and 0 bases respectively, with 10 bases between them. This chain's CDR3 is CAWIGISSGNTIYF. DNA of the CDR3: TGTGCCTGGATCGGGATTAGCTCTGGAAACACCATATATTTT. Based on the CDR3 plus reference TRBV30 and TRBJ1-3, the full variable domain is SQTIHQWPATLVQPVGSPLSLECTVEGTSNPNLYWYRQAAGRGLQLLFYSVGIGQISSEVPQNLSASRPQDRQFILSSKKLLLSDSGFYLCAWIGISSGNTIYFGEGSWLTVV.

The chain carries TRBV6-5 and TRBJ1-1, with 7 bases aligning to TRBD1. The CDR3 consists of 15 residues. Germline CDR1 reads MNHEY; CDR2 reads SVGAGI. V shed 6 bases, J shed 1 base, and the junction held 8 bases outside the gene matches. CDR3 residues: CASRRDSGRNTEAFF. The CDR3 nucleotides are TGTGCCAGCAGAAGGGACAGCGGGAGGAACACTGAAGCTTTCTTT.

This clone showed up just once. V gene TRBV28 combines with J gene TRBJ2-1; maybe TRBD2 (5 bases). CDR1 MDHEN and CDR2 SYDVKM come from the germline V gene. V lost 5 bases and J 4 bases, leaving 18 bases between the germline ends. This CDR3 contains 16 residues. The chain's CDR3 is CASSRSWAGGYNEQFF. DNA of the CDR3: TGTGCCAGCAGTCGGTCGTGGGCTGGCGGGTACAATGAGCAGTTCTTC.